Listed below are T cell receptor beta chains from one sample, sequenced in a study of blood T cell repertoires in COVID-19. Assay: immunoSEQ multiplex PCR; the TCRdb copy retains only in-frame clones and omits some. This sample has about 100,000 clones; around four fifths occur once, and the top ten carry 9% to 14%. Sequencing input: peripheral blood. The receptors shown here come from a woman between 65 and 79 years old with acute or convalescent COVID-19. Both conserved end residues are part of each CDR3. The D gene is left open where the match is weak. The size field is filled for only some rows; it gives once, few, many or a size class.

J gene: TRBJ1-6
V gene: TRBV6-6
clone size: NA
D gene: NA
CDR3 protein: CATRTVQGDSLHF
CDR3 DNA: TGTGCCACCCGTACAGTGCAGGGCGATTCCCTCCACTTT

J gene: TRBJ2-3
V gene: TRBV28
clone size: NA
D gene: NA
CDR3 protein: CASSLPSSGADTQYF
CDR3 DNA: TGTGCCAGCAGTTTACCCTCCTCGGGGGCAGATACGCAGTATTTT

J gene: TRBJ2-2
V gene: TRBV9
clone size: NA
D gene: NA
CDR3 protein: CASSPYTGELFF
CDR3 DNA: TGTGCCAGCAGCCCTTACACCGGGGAGCTGTTTTTT

J gene: TRBJ1-3
V gene: TRBV27
clone size: NA
D gene: NA
CDR3 protein: CASSSSSGNTIYF
CDR3 DNA: NA

J gene: TRBJ2-3
V gene: TRBV5-1
clone size: NA
D gene: TRBD2
CDR3 protein: CASSLERRGGVDTQYF
CDR3 DNA: TGCGCCAGCAGCTTGGAGCGGCGCGGGGGGGTAGATACGCAGTATTTT

J gene: TRBJ1-3
V gene: TRBV6-6
clone size: once
D gene: NA
CDR3 protein: CASSAGNTIYF
CDR3 DNA: TGTGCCAGCAGCGCTGGAAACACCATATATTTT

J gene: TRBJ1-2
V gene: TRBV4-1
clone size: NA
D gene: TRBD1
CDR3 protein: CASSQSDGQGAGYTF
CDR3 DNA: TGCGCCAGCAGCCAAAGCGATGGACAGGGGGCGGGCTACACCTTC

J gene: TRBJ1-2
V gene: TRBV3-1/TRBV3-2
clone size: NA
D gene: TRBD1
CDR3 protein: CASSFRDRANYGYTF
CDR3 DNA: TGTGCCAGCAGCTTCCGGGACAGGGCAAACTATGGCTACACCTTC

J gene: TRBJ1-6
V gene: TRBV27
clone size: NA
D gene: TRBD1
CDR3 protein: CASSSRQGLNSPLHF
CDR3 DNA: TGTGCCAGCAGCAGCAGACAGGGGTTAAATTCACCCCTCCACTTT

J gene: TRBJ1-2
V gene: TRBV14
clone size: few
D gene: NA
CDR3 protein: CASSQASLPIYGYTF
CDR3 DNA: TGTGCCAGCAGCCAAGCGTCCCTACCCATATATGGCTACACCTTC

J gene: TRBJ2-1
V gene: TRBV6-2/TRBV6-3
clone size: once
D gene: TRBD2
CDR3 protein: CASSSTSGDDNEQFF
CDR3 DNA: TGTGCCAGCAGTTCGACTAGCGGGGACGACAATGAGCAGTTCTTC

J gene: TRBJ2-7
V gene: TRBV6-5
clone size: NA
D gene: TRBD1
CDR3 protein: CASRVGQGSEQYF
CDR3 DNA: TGTGCCAGCAGGGTCGGACAGGGGAGCGAGCAGTACTTC

J gene: TRBJ2-1
V gene: TRBV24-1
clone size: NA
D gene: TRBD1
CDR3 protein: CATSDTTGAINEQFF
CDR3 DNA: TGTGCCACCAGTGACACGACAGGGGCCATCAATGAGCAGTTCTTC

J gene: TRBJ2-1
V gene: TRBV19
clone size: NA
D gene: NA
CDR3 protein: CASSMWGTSYNEQFF
CDR3 DNA: TGTGCCAGTAGTATGTGGGGCACCTCCTACAATGAGCAGTTCTTC

J gene: TRBJ2-7
V gene: TRBV10-3
clone size: NA
D gene: TRBD2
CDR3 protein: CAISESGLAGGLSYEQYF
CDR3 DNA: TGTGCCATCAGTGAGTCTGGACTAGCGGGGGGCCTTTCCTACGAGCAGTACTTC

J gene: TRBJ1-5
V gene: TRBV3-1/TRBV3-2
clone size: NA
D gene: TRBD1
CDR3 protein: CASSPGTGDQPQHF
CDR3 DNA: TGTGCCAGCAGCCCCGGGACAGGGGATCAGCCCCAGCATTTT

J gene: TRBJ1-2
V gene: TRBV27
clone size: NA
D gene: TRBD1
CDR3 protein: CASSFRGTGANYGYTF
CDR3 DNA: TGTGCCAGCAGTTTTCGTGGGACAGGTGCGAACTATGGCTACACCTTC

J gene: TRBJ2-7
V gene: TRBV12-3/TRBV12-4
clone size: NA
D gene: NA
CDR3 protein: CASSFGGSEQYF
CDR3 DNA: TGTGCCAGCAGTTTCGGCGGTTCCGAGCAGTACTTC

J gene: TRBJ2-1
V gene: TRBV2
clone size: NA
D gene: TRBD2
CDR3 protein: CASRAGRGGNEQFF
CDR3 DNA: TGTGCCAGCAGAGCGGGGAGGGGAGGGAATGAGCAGTTCTTC

J gene: TRBJ2-3
V gene: TRBV10-3
clone size: NA
D gene: TRBD1
CDR3 protein: CAIRGTAKGGTDTQYF
CDR3 DNA: TGTGCCATCAGGGGGACAGCTAAAGGGGGCACAGATACGCAGTATTTT

J gene: TRBJ1-2
V gene: TRBV27
clone size: NA
D gene: TRBD1
CDR3 protein: CASSLSGQGALGYGYTF
CDR3 DNA: TGTGCCAGCAGTTTATCGGGACAGGGGGCCTTGGGGTATGGCTACACCTTC

J gene: TRBJ2-7
V gene: TRBV11-3
clone size: NA
D gene: NA
CDR3 protein: CASSLEDQPLYEQYF
CDR3 DNA: TGTGCCAGCAGCTTGGAGGACCAGCCCCTCTACGAGCAGTACTTC

J gene: TRBJ1-1
V gene: TRBV7-9
clone size: once
D gene: TRBD1
CDR3 protein: CASSVTGTEIEAFF
CDR3 DNA: TGTGCCAGCAGCGTCACCGGGACAGAGATTGAAGCTTTCTTT

J gene: TRBJ2-5
V gene: TRBV13
clone size: NA
D gene: NA
CDR3 protein: CASSTPGIQETQYF
CDR3 DNA: TGTGCCAGCAGCACCCCAGGAATTCAAGAGACCCAGTACTTC

J gene: TRBJ1-2
V gene: TRBV18
clone size: NA
D gene: NA
CDR3 protein: CASSPNVGDGYTF
CDR3 DNA: TGTGCCAGCTCACCAAATGTAGGGGATGGCTACACCTTC

J gene: TRBJ2-7
V gene: TRBV19
clone size: NA
D gene: NA
CDR3 protein: CASSISFGVYYEQYF
CDR3 DNA: TGTGCCAGTAGTATCAGTTTCGGAGTTTACTACGAGCAGTACTTC

J gene: TRBJ1-4
V gene: TRBV18
clone size: NA
D gene: TRBD1
CDR3 protein: CASSPRTGQNEKLFF
CDR3 DNA: TGTGCCAGCTCACCCAGGACAGGGCAGAATGAAAAACTGTTTTTT

J gene: TRBJ2-5
V gene: TRBV19
clone size: few
D gene: NA
CDR3 protein: CASSITPGEPTQYF
CDR3 DNA: TGTGCCAGTAGTATAACACCCGGGGAGCCTACCCAGTACTTC

J gene: TRBJ1-4
V gene: TRBV4-3
clone size: NA
D gene: TRBD1
CDR3 protein: CASSQEGYGTGVGEKLFF
CDR3 DNA: TGCGCCAGCAGCCAAGAGGGGTACGGGACAGGGGTGGGTGAAAAACTGTTTTTT

J gene: TRBJ2-1
V gene: TRBV7-9
clone size: few
D gene: TRBD1
CDR3 protein: CASSWGQGNEQFF
CDR3 DNA: TGTGCCAGCAGCTGGGGACAGGGGAATGAGCAGTTCTTC

J gene: TRBJ1-5
V gene: TRBV18
clone size: NA
D gene: NA
CDR3 protein: CASSLDSGQPQHF
CDR3 DNA: TGTGCCAGCTCACTAGACTCGGGTCAGCCCCAGCATTTT

J gene: TRBJ1-2
V gene: TRBV6-5
clone size: NA
D gene: NA
CDR3 protein: CASIAPGVKGYGYTF
CDR3 DNA: TGTGCCAGCATTGCCCCGGGGGTGAAAGGCTATGGCTACACCTTC

J gene: TRBJ2-5
V gene: TRBV6-5
clone size: once
D gene: NA
CDR3 protein: CASTSPGQETQYF
CDR3 DNA: TGTGCCAGCACCTCGCCGGGGCAAGAGACCCAGTACTTC

J gene: TRBJ2-5
V gene: TRBV7-9
clone size: NA
D gene: TRBD2
CDR3 protein: CASSFERGVGPETQYF
CDR3 DNA: TGTGCCAGCAGCTTTGAGCGGGGGGTCGGCCCAGAGACCCAGTACTTC

J gene: TRBJ2-3
V gene: TRBV27
clone size: once
D gene: NA
CDR3 protein: CASISGSTDTQYF
CDR3 DNA: TGTGCCAGCATCTCCGGTAGCACAGATACGCAGTATTTT

J gene: TRBJ1-5
V gene: TRBV4-2
clone size: NA
D gene: NA
CDR3 protein: CASSQDGRGLGSQPQHF
CDR3 DNA: TGTGCCAGCAGCCAAGACGGGCGCGGGCTCGGGAGTCAGCCCCAGCATTTT

J gene: TRBJ1-5
V gene: TRBV7-8
clone size: NA
D gene: NA
CDR3 protein: CASSSYYSNQPQHF
CDR3 DNA: TGTGCCAGCAGCTCCTACTATAGCAATCAGCCCCAGCATTTT

J gene: TRBJ1-1
V gene: TRBV28
clone size: once
D gene: NA
CDR3 protein: CASSSGGGWNTEAFF
CDR3 DNA: TGTGCCAGCAGTTCGGGGGGGGGCTGGAACACTGAAGCTTTCTTT

J gene: TRBJ1-5
V gene: TRBV7-2
clone size: NA
D gene: TRBD1
CDR3 protein: CASSLRWDSQPQHF
CDR3 DNA: TGTGCCAGCAGCCTACGCTGGGACAGTCAGCCCCAGCATTTT

J gene: TRBJ2-3
V gene: TRBV7-9
clone size: NA
D gene: TRBD1
CDR3 protein: CASRQGDWTGVDTQYF
CDR3 DNA: TGTGCCAGCAGACAAGGGGACTGGACAGGGGTAGATACGCAGTATTTT

J gene: TRBJ1-1
V gene: TRBV3-1/TRBV3-2
clone size: NA
D gene: NA
CDR3 protein: CASSTTKNTEAFF
CDR3 DNA: TGTGCCAGCAGTACTACAAAGAACACTGAAGCTTTCTTT

J gene: TRBJ1-1
V gene: TRBV19
clone size: NA
D gene: NA
CDR3 protein: CASSQGTAGFLEAFF
CDR3 DNA: TGTGCCAGTAGTCAGGGGACGGCGGGCTTCCTTGAAGCTTTCTTT

J gene: TRBJ2-5
V gene: TRBV6-2/TRBV6-3
clone size: NA
D gene: TRBD1
CDR3 protein: CASSRGQVGETQYF
CDR3 DNA: TGTGCCAGCAGCCGGGGACAGGTTGGGGAGACCCAGTACTTC

J gene: TRBJ2-1
V gene: TRBV7-9
clone size: NA
D gene: NA
CDR3 protein: CASSLVVSYNEQFF
CDR3 DNA: TGTGCCAGCAGCTTAGTCGTCTCCTACAATGAGCAGTTCTTC

J gene: TRBJ1-2
V gene: TRBV24-1
clone size: few
D gene: NA
CDR3 protein: CATSDGAGVYGYTF
CDR3 DNA: TGTGCCACCAGTGATGGGGCAGGGGTCTATGGCTACACCTTC

J gene: TRBJ1-4
V gene: TRBV6-2/TRBV6-3
clone size: NA
D gene: NA
CDR3 protein: CASSYSRQGNEKLFF
CDR3 DNA: TGTGCCAGCAGTTACTCTCGGCAGGGGAACGAAAAACTGTTTTTT

J gene: TRBJ1-1
V gene: TRBV3-1/TRBV3-2
clone size: NA
D gene: NA
CDR3 protein: CASSLGSSGGFLNTEAFF
CDR3 DNA: TGTGCCAGCAGCCTAGGATCCTCGGGGGGATTTCTGAACACTGAAGCTTTCTTT

J gene: TRBJ1-6
V gene: TRBV19
clone size: NA
D gene: NA
CDR3 protein: CASSIQDYNSPLHF
CDR3 DNA: TGTGCCAGTAGTATTCAGGATTATAATTCACCCCTCCACTTT

J gene: TRBJ1-2
V gene: TRBV2
clone size: NA
D gene: TRBD1
CDR3 protein: CASSLGGTGGGSYGYTF
CDR3 DNA: TGTGCCAGCAGTCTCGGTGGGACAGGGGGTGGGAGCTATGGCTACACCTTC